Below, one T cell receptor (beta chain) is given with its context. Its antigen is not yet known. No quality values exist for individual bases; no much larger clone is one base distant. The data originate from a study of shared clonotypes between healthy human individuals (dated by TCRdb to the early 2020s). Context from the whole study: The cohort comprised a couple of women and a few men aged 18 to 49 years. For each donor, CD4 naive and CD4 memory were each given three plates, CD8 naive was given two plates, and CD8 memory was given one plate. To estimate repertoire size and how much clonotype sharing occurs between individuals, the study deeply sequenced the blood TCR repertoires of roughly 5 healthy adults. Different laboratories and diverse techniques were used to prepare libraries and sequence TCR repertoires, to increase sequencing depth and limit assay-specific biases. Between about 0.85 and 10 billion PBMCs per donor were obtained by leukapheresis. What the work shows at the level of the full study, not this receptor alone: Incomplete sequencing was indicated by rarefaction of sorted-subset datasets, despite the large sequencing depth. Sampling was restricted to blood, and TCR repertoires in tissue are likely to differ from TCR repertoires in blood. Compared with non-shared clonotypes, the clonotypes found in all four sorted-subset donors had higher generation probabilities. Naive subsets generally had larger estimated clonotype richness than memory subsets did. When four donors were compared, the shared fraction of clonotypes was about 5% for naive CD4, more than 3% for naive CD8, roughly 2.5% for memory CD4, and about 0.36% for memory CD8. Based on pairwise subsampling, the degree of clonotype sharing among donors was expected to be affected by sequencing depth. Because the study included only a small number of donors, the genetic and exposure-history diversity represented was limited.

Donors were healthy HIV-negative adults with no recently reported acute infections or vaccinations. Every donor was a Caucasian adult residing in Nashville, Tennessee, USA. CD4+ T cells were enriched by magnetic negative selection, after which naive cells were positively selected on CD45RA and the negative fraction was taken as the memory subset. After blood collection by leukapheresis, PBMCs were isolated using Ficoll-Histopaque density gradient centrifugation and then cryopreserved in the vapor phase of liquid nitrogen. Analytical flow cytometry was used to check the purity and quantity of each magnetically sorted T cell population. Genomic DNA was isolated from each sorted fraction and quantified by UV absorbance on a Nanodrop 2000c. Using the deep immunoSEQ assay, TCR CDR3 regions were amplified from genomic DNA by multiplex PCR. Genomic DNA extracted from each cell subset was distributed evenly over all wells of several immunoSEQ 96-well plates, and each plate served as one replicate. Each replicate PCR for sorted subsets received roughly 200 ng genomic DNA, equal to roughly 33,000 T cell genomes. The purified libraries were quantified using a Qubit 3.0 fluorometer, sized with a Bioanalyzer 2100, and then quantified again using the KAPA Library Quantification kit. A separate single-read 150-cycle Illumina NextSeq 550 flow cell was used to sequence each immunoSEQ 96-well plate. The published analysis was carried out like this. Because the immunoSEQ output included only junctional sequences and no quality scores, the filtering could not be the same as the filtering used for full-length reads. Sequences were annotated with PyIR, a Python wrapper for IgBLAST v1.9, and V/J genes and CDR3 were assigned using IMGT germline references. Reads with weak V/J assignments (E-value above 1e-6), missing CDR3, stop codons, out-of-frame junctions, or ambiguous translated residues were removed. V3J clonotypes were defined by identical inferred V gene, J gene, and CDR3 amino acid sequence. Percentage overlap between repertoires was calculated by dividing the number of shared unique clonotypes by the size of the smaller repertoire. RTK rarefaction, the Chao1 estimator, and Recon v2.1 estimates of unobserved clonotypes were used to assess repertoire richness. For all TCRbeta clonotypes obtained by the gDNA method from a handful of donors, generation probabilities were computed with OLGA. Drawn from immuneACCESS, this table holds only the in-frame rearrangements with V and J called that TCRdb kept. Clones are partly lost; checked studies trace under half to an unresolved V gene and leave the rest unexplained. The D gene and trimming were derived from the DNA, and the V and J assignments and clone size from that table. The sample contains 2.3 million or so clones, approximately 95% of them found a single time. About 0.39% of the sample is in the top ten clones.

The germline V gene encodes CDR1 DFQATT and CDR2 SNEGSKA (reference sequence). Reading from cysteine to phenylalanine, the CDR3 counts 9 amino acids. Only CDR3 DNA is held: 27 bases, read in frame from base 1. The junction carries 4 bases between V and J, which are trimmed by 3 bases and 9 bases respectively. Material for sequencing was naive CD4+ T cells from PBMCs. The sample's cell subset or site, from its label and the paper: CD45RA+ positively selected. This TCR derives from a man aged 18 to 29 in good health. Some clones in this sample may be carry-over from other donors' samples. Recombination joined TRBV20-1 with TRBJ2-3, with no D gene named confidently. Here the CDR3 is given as CSASLTQYF. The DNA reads TGCAGTGCTAGTCTGACGCAGTATTTT.